This TCR beta chain was sequenced in a study of blood T cell repertoires in COVID-19. Clones were sequenced by immunoSEQ multiplex PCR, and TCRdb holds only the in-frame ones, with some missing. The sample has some 240,000 clones; approximately 88% are singletons. Germline-derived CDR1 and CDR2 are MDHEN and SYDVKM. V was shortened by 4 bases and J by 6 bases, with 14 bases between the two germline ends. The CDR3 covers 14 residues. V is TRBV28 and J is TRBJ2-3; TRBD2 is a possible D gene (6 bases). The sequence was collected from a man in his 60s who had recovered from COVID-19. The sample was peripheral blood. The CDR3 DNA sequence: TGTGCCAGCAGTTCACGGGCGGGGACGGATACGCAGTATTTT. Its protein product is CASSSRAGTDTQYF.